Listed below are T cell receptor beta chains from one sample, sequenced in a study of CD8 T cells in ankylosing spondylitis. TCRdb re-called the 5' RACE reads through MiXCR, storing one row per CDR3 protein. The sample has about 210,000 distinct CDR3 sequences; roughly 8.2% are singletons. The sequencing sample was made of blood, either unsorted or a sorted T cell fraction (not recorded which). These TCRs come from a female donor with ankylosing spondylitis or in good health (not recorded which). The CDR3 runs from the conserved cysteine through the conserved F or W. The order of the fields is J gene, V gene, clone size, D gene, CDR3 length, CDR3 DNA, CDR3 protein. D genes are given only for firm matches. Expanded clones get a size class; other rows say once, few or many, or leave the size out.

J: TRBJ1-1
V: TRBV9
size: many
D: -
length: 14
DNA: TGTGCCAGCAGCGTAGTACTCACGGCCACTGAAGCTTTCTTT
CDR3: CASSVVLTATEAFF

J: TRBJ2-6
V: TRBV6-2/TRBV6-3
size: many
D: -
length: 18
DNA: TGTGCCAGCAGTCGCAATCGCGGAATGGGCTCTGGGGCCAACGTCCTGACTTTC
CDR3: CASSRNRGMGSGANVLTF

J: TRBJ1-1
V: TRBV28
size: many
D: TRBD1
length: 15
DNA: TGTGCCAGCAGCCGGGACAGGAGGTTGGGGACTGAAGCTTTCTTT
CDR3: CASSRDRRLGTEAFF

J: TRBJ1-5
V: TRBV19
size: many
D: -
length: 12
DNA: TGTGCCAGTAGTGACACTCTCCAGGCCCAGCATTTT
CDR3: CASSDTLQAQHF

J: TRBJ2-1
V: TRBV5-1
size: many
D: -
length: 15
DNA: TGCGCCAGCAGCCGCGGGACTCTCGCGAACAATGAGCAGTTCTTC
CDR3: CASSRGTLANNEQFF

J: TRBJ1-5
V: TRBV6-6
size: -
D: -
length: 13
DNA: TGTGCCAGCAGACTCGGGGGGAATCAGCCCCAGCATTTT
CDR3: CASRLGGNQPQHF

J: TRBJ2-7
V: TRBV12-3/TRBV12-4
size: many
D: TRBD1
length: 14
DNA: TGTGCCAGCATTCCGGGACAGGGCCCCTACGAGCAGTACTTC
CDR3: CASIPGQGPYEQYF

J: TRBJ2-2
V: TRBV29-1
size: many
D: TRBD1
length: 16
DNA: TGCAGCGTGGAACGACAGGGGGCGGTGGGCACCGGGGAGCTGTTTTTT
CDR3: CSVERQGAVGTGELFF

J: TRBJ2-5
V: TRBV7-9
size: many
D: -
length: 13
DNA: TGTGCCAGCAGCATGGGACTCCTGGAGACCCAGTACTTC
CDR3: CASSMGLLETQYF

J: TRBJ1-2
V: TRBV7-9
size: few
D: TRBD1
length: 15
DNA: TGTGCCAGCAGACAGGGGGGAGGCCGTAACTATGGCTACACCTTC
CDR3: CASRQGGGRNYGYTF

J: TRBJ2-1
V: TRBV6-6
size: many
D: TRBD2
length: 16
DNA: TGTGCCAGCAGTCAAGGTGGTACTAGCGGGAGAAATGAGCAGTTCTTC
CDR3: CASSQGGTSGRNEQFF

J: TRBJ2-3
V: TRBV29-1
size: many
D: -
length: 12
DNA: TGCAGCGTCGCAGACAGCCCCGGTACGCAGTATTTT
CDR3: CSVADSPGTQYF

J: TRBJ2-7
V: TRBV29-1
size: many
D: -
length: 13
DNA: TGCAGCGTTGAAGTTCAGGCATCCTACGAGCAGTACTTC
CDR3: CSVEVQASYEQYF

J: TRBJ1-1
V: TRBV30
size: many
D: -
length: 14
DNA: TGTGCCTGGAAATGGGACACCCAGAACACTGAAGCTTTCTTT
CDR3: CAWKWDTQNTEAFF

J: TRBJ1-1
V: TRBV7-9
size: many
D: -
length: 14
DNA: TGTGCCAGCAGCTTGGCAGGGCGAGTAACTGAAGCTTTCTTT
CDR3: CASSLAGRVTEAFF

J: TRBJ2-4
V: TRBV20-1
size: many
D: TRBD2
length: 19
DNA: TGCAGTGCTCCCACCCTACTAGCGGGAGACCTTCTAGCCAAAAACATTCAGTACTTC
CDR3: CSAPTLLAGDLLAKNIQYF

J: TRBJ2-3
V: TRBV11-2
size: many
D: TRBD2
length: 16
DNA: TGTGCCAGCAGCTTACGTACTAGCGGGAGAGAAGATACGCAGTATTTT
CDR3: CASSLRTSGREDTQYF

J: TRBJ1-6
V: TRBV20-1
size: many
D: -
length: 13
DNA: TGCAGTGCTAGAGTGAAAGCCTATTCACCCCTCCACTTT
CDR3: CSARVKAYSPLHF

J: TRBJ2-7
V: TRBV18
size: many
D: -
length: 13
DNA: TGTGCCAGCTCACCACAAGTTGAAGAGCATCAGTACTTC
CDR3: CASSPQVEEHQYF

J: TRBJ2-1
V: TRBV19
size: many
D: TRBD1
length: 17
DNA: TGTGCCAGTAGTATAGGGGGACAGGGACTGACCCACAATGAGCAGTTCTTC
CDR3: CASSIGGQGLTHNEQFF

J: TRBJ2-1
V: TRBV6-5
size: many
D: -
length: 14
DNA: TGTGCCAGCAGTTCATCGACCCCAAACAATGAGCAGTTCTTC
CDR3: CASSSSTPNNEQFF

J: TRBJ2-1
V: TRBV29-1
size: many
D: TRBD2
length: 11
DNA: TGCAGCGGGACTAGAGGCGATGAGCAGTTCTTC
CDR3: CSGTRGDEQFF

J: TRBJ2-1
V: TRBV5-6
size: many
D: TRBD1
length: 16
DNA: TGTGCCAGCAGCTTCTATGATGGACAGGCTGGGAATGAGCAGTTCTTC
CDR3: CASSFYDGQAGNEQFF

J: TRBJ2-5
V: TRBV5-6
size: many
D: TRBD2
length: 16
DNA: TGTGCCAGCAGCCCGGGACTAGCGGTGATTGAGGAGACCCAGTACTTC
CDR3: CASSPGLAVIEETQYF

J: TRBJ1-2
V: TRBV5-1
size: many
D: -
length: 11
DNA: TGCGCCAGCACTCAGGGTTATGGCTACACCTTC
CDR3: CASTQGYGYTF

J: TRBJ2-5
V: TRBV20-1
size: many
D: -
length: 12
DNA: TGCAGTGCTAACCGACAGCAAGAGACCCAGTACTTC
CDR3: CSANRQQETQYF

J: TRBJ2-7
V: TRBV10-3
size: many
D: -
length: 15
DNA: TGTGCCATCAGGGGGGGATCCCCGCCTACCTACGAGCAGTACTTC
CDR3: CAIRGGSPPTYEQYF

J: TRBJ1-5
V: TRBV12-3/TRBV12-4
size: many
D: -
length: 13
DNA: TGTGCCAGCAGTCCGTATAGCAATCAGCCCCAGCATTTT
CDR3: CASSPYSNQPQHF